This is a list of T cell receptor beta chains from one sample in a study of regulatory T cells in long-lasting Graves disease. TCRdb used MiXCR to reprocess the multiplex PCR reads, holding one entry per CDR3 protein. The data show 420,000 or so distinct CDR3 sequences, 20% to 30% seen once. Specimen: peripheral blood mononuclear cells (PBMCs), collected when the disease was refractory, from a patient treated with antithyroid drugs. All receptors derive from a female donor with Graves disease. Both conserved end residues are trimmed from each CDR3. D genes are given only for firm matches.

>TRBV10-3|TRBD2|11|TRBJ2-1
AAMGEGNNEQF
>TRBV7-2|TRBD1|14|TRBJ2-2
ASSLHTGVGTGELF
>TRBV28|-|10|TRBJ2-5
ASSQGYETQY
>TRBV9|TRBD1|12|TRBJ2-5
ASSVAGGAETQY
>TRBV20-1|-|13|TRBJ1-1
SARPSGTGNTEAF
>TRBV7-9|TRBD1|13|TRBJ1-4
ASSSSTGGYEKLF
>TRBV20-1|-|8|TRBJ2-7
SAGNYEQY
>TRBV20-1|-|9|TRBJ2-1
SAKTVDEQF
>TRBV15|-|12|TRBJ1-4
ATSRFWGEGRLF
>TRBV11-2|TRBD2|15|TRBJ2-7
ASSLGGLADFSYEQY
>TRBV20-1|TRBD1|12|TRBJ2-7
SARWDRTVYEQY
>TRBV10-3|-|12|TRBJ1-1
AISDRVGTTEAF
>TRBV2|-|11|TRBJ1-2
ASSITGSYGYT
>TRBV28|TRBD2|19|TRBJ2-7
ASSFLLELAGLEGYHYEQY
>TRBV28|-|12|TRBJ1-5
ASSSFGGDQPQH
>TRBV7-2|-|13|TRBJ1-1
ASSPERTGTSVAF
>TRBV28|-|11|TRBJ2-7
ASTTGLSYEQY
>TRBV29-1|TRBD1|10|TRBJ2-7
SVRDRGNEQY
>TRBV19|-|13|TRBJ1-5
ASDPPGNLNQPRH
>TRBV7-2|-|10|TRBJ2-3
ASSQGRGTQY
>TRBV28|TRBD2|14|TRBJ2-1
ATTGLAARFYNEQF